Listed here is a single TCR beta chain. Assay: immunoSEQ multiplex PCR; the TCRdb copy retains only in-frame clones and omits some. This sample has fewer than 250,000 clones, with 80% to 95% found just once. Patients in Seattle were enrolled during active infection, then followed longitudinally. This sample is part of a study of blood T cell repertoires in COVID-19. The wider study: COVID-19 samples, acute and convalescent, were from the United States, Italy and Spain. Sample material is recorded as cDNA or gDNA derived from T cells, B-cell-depleted T cells, or PBMCs.

Trimming removed 5 bases from V and 0 bases from J, with 11 bases in between. Per germline, CDR1 SGHTA and CDR2 FQGNSA. This CDR3 has 15 residues. This receptor was obtained from a man younger than 45 with COVID-19, enrolled during active disease. The J gene is TRBJ2-1, the V gene TRBV7-2; TRBD2 is a possible D gene (5 bases). Sequences were obtained from peripheral blood. The CDR3 sequence is CASSVPGGSYNEQFF. The DNA of the CDR3 is TGTGCCAGCAGCGTCCCAGGAGGCTCCTACAATGAGCAGTTCTTC.